A single sample is the source of the 9 T cell receptor beta chains below, sequenced in a study of blood T cell repertoires in COVID-19. TCRdb keeps only in-frame clones here, not all; method: immunoSEQ multiplex PCR. This sample has approximately 200,000 clones, with around 88% found just once. The sequenced material came from PBMCs or T cells enriched from blood (not recorded which). The receptors here all came from a woman aged 25-40 years who had been exposed to COVID-19.

The V and J genes are TRBV6-5 and TRBJ2-3, with a tentative D call TRBD1 (6 bases). Germline CDR1 and CDR2: MNHEY and SVGAGI. CDR3 length: 14 amino acids. V was trimmed by 5 bases and J by 0 bases, leaving 9 bases between them. The CDR3 loop is CASSNRVSTDTQYF. The DNA of the CDR3 is TGTGCCAGCAGTAACAGGGTTAGCACAGATACGCAGTATTTT.

V usage is TRBV19 and J usage is TRBJ1-5, with 8 bases fitting TRBD1. CDR1 and CDR2 from the germline V gene are LNHDA and SQIVND (reference sequence). Trimming cost V 3 bases and J 2 bases; bases outside gene matches: 9. The CDR3 is 17 amino acids. CDR3 sequence: CASSIVTGGRGNQPQHF. The DNA for the CDR3 is TGTGCCAGTAGTATTGTTACAGGGGGTCGCGGCAATCAGCCCCAGCATTTT.

This chain links TRBV7-9 with TRBJ1-4, with D tentatively TRBD1 (6 bases). The CDR3 spans 17 residues. Germline values: CDR1 SEHNR, CDR2 FQNEAQ (reference sequence). V lost 1 base and J lost 0, with 12 bases in between. CDR3 sequence reads: CASSLVQGSATNEKLFF. The CDR3 nucleotides are TGTGCCAGCAGCTTAGTTCAGGGGTCTGCAACTAATGAAAAACTGTTTTTT.

This chain connects TRBV9 to TRBJ2-2; D gene unclear. This CDR3 is built from 14 residues. The germline V and J ends were trimmed by 0 bases and 3 bases, with 6 bases remaining between them. Germline assignment: CDR1 SGDLS and CDR2 YYNGEE. This CDR3 is CASSVDRDTGELFF. CDR3 DNA: TGTGCCAGCAGCGTAGACCGGGACACCGGGGAGCTGTTTTTT.

The J gene is TRBJ1-2, the V gene TRBV5-4; 8 nucleotides agree with TRBD1. Germline CDR1 is SGHNT and CDR2 is YYREEE (reference sequence). The CDR3 runs 16 residues. After removal of 1 base from V and 2 bases from J, the junction contained 7 bases not matched to a gene. In DNA form, the CDR3 reads TGTGCCAGCAGCTTGACCGGGACAGGCGCCAACTATGGCTACACCTTC. Amino acid sequence: CASSLTGTGANYGYTF.

The chain joins TRBV4-2 to TRBJ2-2; D is possibly TRBD1 (5 bases). V lost 8 bases, J lost 0 bases, and 10 bases lay in between. Per the germline V gene, CDR1 is LGHNA and CDR2 is YNFKEQ. CDR3 length equals 14 residues. CDR3 sequence: CASALQANTGELFF. CDR3 in DNA: TGTGCCAGCGCACTACAGGCGAACACCGGGGAGCTGTTTTTT.

The rearrangement uses TRBV5-1 and TRBJ2-1; 12 bases map to TRBD2. V was clipped by 0 bases and J by 8 bases; unmatched bases: 9. Germline CDR1 reads SGHRS; CDR2 reads YFSETQ. CDR3 length: 17 residues. CDR3 in amino acids: CASSLAGVTSGGDEQFF. The CDR3 DNA sequence: TGCGCCAGCAGCTTGGCCGGGGTGACTAGCGGGGGTGATGAGCAGTTCTTC.

A remark on this clone: Other nucleotide sequences in the sample specify the same CDR3. The V and J genes are TRBV9 and TRBJ1-5; weak D call: TRBD1 (6 bases). Germline assignment: CDR1 SGDLS and CDR2 YYNGEE. The V end was cut by 0 bases, the J end by 3 bases, with 7 bases between. The CDR3 is 14 amino acids. For the CDR3, the DNA is TGTGCCAGCAGCGTAGGGACAGACAATCAGCCCCAGCATTTT. This translates into CASSVGTDNQPQHF.

This clone appeared once. The chain uses TRBV12-3 or TRBV12-4 and TRBJ2-2, with 7 bases that match TRBD2. This CDR3 region has 13 residues. V gave up 6 bases and J gave up 6 bases; unmatched junction bases: 4. The chain's CDR3 is CASSTAGAGELFF. Here the CDR3 DNA reads TGTGCCAGCAGCACGGCGGGGGCCGGGGAGCTGTTTTTT.